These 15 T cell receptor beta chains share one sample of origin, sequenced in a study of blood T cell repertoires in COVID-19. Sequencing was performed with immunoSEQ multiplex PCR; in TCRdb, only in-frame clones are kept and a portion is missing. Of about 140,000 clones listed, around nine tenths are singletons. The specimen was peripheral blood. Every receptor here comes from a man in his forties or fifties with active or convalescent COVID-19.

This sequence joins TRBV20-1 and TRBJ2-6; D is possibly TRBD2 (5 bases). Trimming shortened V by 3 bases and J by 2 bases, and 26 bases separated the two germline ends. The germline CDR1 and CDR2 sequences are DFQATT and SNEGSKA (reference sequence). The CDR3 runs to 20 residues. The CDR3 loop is CSASVRSKAELQTGANVLTF. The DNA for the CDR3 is TGCAGTGCTAGTGTCCGATCCAAAGCGGAGCTACAGACTGGGGCCAACGTCCTGACTTTC.

The CDR3 DNA sequence: TGTGCCAGCACCCGGGAGGGGGTAACGGAGACCCAGTACTTC. Translated: CASTREGVTETQYF. This chain joins TRBV2 and TRBJ2-5, with TRBD2 identical over 8 bases. Trimming cost V 7 bases and J 5 bases; bases outside gene matches: 9. This CDR3 has 14 amino acids. CDR1 and CDR2 from the germline V gene are SNHLY and FYNNEI.

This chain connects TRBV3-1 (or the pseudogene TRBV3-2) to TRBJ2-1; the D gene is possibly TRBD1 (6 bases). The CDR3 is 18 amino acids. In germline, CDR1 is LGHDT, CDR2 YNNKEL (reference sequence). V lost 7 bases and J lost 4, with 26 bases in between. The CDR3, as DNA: TGTGCCAGCACCCCCCCGGGACACTCCTCCGACCGGTACAATGAGCAGTTCTTC. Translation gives CASTPPGHSSDRYNEQFF.

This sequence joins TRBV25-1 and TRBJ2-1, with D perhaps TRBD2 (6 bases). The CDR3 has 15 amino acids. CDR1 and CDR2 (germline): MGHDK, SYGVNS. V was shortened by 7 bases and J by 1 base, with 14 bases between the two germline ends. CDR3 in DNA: TGTGCCAGCAACTCGGGAGATGGGTCCTACAATGAGCAGTTCTTC. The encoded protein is CASNSGDGSYNEQFF.

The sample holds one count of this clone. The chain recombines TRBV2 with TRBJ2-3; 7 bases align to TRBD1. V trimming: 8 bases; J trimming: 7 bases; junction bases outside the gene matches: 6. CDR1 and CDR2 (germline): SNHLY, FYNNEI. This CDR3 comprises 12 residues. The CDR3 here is CASSRDSYTQYF. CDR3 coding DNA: TGTGCCAGCTCCAGGGACAGTTATACGCAGTATTTT.

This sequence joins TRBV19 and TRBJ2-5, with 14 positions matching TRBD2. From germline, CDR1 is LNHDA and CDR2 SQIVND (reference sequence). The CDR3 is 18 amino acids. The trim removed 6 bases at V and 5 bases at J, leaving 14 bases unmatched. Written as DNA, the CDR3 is TGTGCCAGTAGCCGAATCTCTGGGACTAGCGGGAGTGGTGAGACCCAGTACTTC. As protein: CASSRISGTSGSGETQYF.

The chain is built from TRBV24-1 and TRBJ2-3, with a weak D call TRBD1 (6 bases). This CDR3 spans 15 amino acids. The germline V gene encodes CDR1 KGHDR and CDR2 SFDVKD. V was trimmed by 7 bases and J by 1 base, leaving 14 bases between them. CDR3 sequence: CATRAGTIGTDTQYF. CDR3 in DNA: TGTGCCACCAGGGCTGGGACAATCGGCACAGATACGCAGTATTTT.

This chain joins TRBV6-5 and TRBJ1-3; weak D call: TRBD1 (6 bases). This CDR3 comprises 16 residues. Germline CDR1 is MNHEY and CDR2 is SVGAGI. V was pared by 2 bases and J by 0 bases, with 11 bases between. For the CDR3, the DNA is TGTGCCAGCAGTTACGGACAGATCCGCTCTGGAAACACCATATATTTT. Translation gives CASSYGQIRSGNTIYF.

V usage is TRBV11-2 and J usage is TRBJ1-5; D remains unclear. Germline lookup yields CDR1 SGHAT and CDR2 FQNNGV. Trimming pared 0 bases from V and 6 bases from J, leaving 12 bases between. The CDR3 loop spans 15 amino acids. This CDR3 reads CASSLDGGKSQPQHF. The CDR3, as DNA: TGTGCCAGCAGCTTAGATGGAGGAAAAAGTCAGCCCCAGCATTTT.

CDR3 in DNA: TGTGCCATCAGTGAGTCGGGGGACAGGGGGATCGGCACTGAAGCTTTCTTT. Amino acid sequence: CAISESGDRGIGTEAFF. V is TRBV10-3 and J is TRBJ1-1; 11 nucleotides line up with TRBD1. This CDR3 has 17 amino acids. Per the germline V gene, CDR1 is ENHRY and CDR2 is SYGVKD. J lost 4 bases, V lost 0 bases, and 7 bases had no gene match.

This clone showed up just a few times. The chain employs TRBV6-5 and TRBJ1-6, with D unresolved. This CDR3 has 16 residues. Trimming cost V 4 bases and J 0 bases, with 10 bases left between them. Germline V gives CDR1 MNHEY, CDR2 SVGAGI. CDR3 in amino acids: CASSSALGSYNSPLHF. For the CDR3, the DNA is TGTGCCAGCAGTTCCGCACTTGGCTCCTATAATTCACCCCTCCACTTT.

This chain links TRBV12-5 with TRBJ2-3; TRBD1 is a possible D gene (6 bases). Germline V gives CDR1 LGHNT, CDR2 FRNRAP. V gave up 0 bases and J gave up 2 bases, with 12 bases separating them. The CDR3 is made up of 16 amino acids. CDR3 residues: CASGLVQGLYTDTQYF. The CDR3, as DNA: TGTGCTAGTGGTTTGGTCCAGGGGTTATACACAGATACGCAGTATTTT.

As DNA, the CDR3 is TGTGCCAGCAAACATGTCGAGCAGTACTTC. This translates into CASKHVEQYF. The gene calls are TRBV28 and TRBJ2-7; no clear D. The CDR3 length is 10 residues. V lost 7 bases to trimming and J lost 6 bases, with 7 bases between them. Germline CDR1 MDHEN, CDR2 SYDVKM.

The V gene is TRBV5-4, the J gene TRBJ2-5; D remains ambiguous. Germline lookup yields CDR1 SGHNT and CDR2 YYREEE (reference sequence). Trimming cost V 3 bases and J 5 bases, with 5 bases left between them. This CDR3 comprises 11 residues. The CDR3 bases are TGTGCCAGCAGCTCCCTGGAGACCCAGTACTTC. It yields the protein CASSSLETQYF. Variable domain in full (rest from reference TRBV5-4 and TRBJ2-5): ETGVTQSPTHLIKTRGQQVTLRCSSQSGHNTVSWYQQALGQGPQFIFQYYREEENGRGNFPPRFSGLQFPNYSSELNVNALELDDSALYLCASSSLETQYFGPGTRLLVL.

The CDR3 DNA is TGTGCCAGCAGCCCGTCTGGAAACACCATATATTTT. It codes for CASSPSGNTIYF. The gene calls are TRBV7-2 and TRBJ1-3; D is unresolved. Germline loops: CDR1 SGHTA, CDR2 FQGNSA. The CDR3 covers 12 residues. V lost 5 bases, J lost 1 base, and 3 bases lay in between.